The rows below give T cell receptor beta chains drawn from one sample of a study of blood T cell repertoires in COVID-19. Libraries were prepared by immunoSEQ multiplex PCR; TCRdb keeps only in-frame clonotypes and omits some of them. In the table there are some 140,000 clones, 81% of which are singletons. Sequences were obtained from peripheral blood. These receptors were collected from a woman in her sixties or seventies with active or convalescent COVID-19. CDR3s leave out the opening cysteine and the closing phenylalanine or tryptophan. The D gene is left open where the match is weak.

v_call d_call cdr3_aa
TRBV11-3 TRBD2 ASSPGGTPDTQY
TRBV19 NA ASSTGRTGTHEQF
TRBV6-6 NA ASNPQGSTEAF
TRBV29-1 NA SVHTGSDTEAF
TRBV3-1/TRBV3-2 NA ASSPYLTGEAF
TRBV6-2/TRBV6-3 NA ASSYFLTSGNQPQH
TRBV7-9 TRBD1 ASSFMTGNEQF
TRBV7-9 NA ASSSQTGGTGELF
TRBV5-1 TRBD2 ASSLADSGAIDTQY
TRBV5-6 NA ASSLRLNSPLH
TRBV14 TRBD1 ASSQETGLRGTEAF
TRBV28 NA ASRSTGTRQPQH
TRBV19 NA ASTTLETLGNTIY
TRBV5-5 NA ASSPGQGTQYGYT
TRBV5-1 TRBD2 ASSLEGSGFYTDTQY
TRBV2 NA ASSELNSAANEKLF
TRBV11-3 TRBD1 ASSPSAGTGIYGYT
TRBV28 TRBD2 ASSLGWATGGEQF
TRBV4-1 TRBD1 ASSTKTGANSPLH
TRBV7-9 NA ASSLQGRDTGELF
TRBV19 TRBD1 ASSISGGDEKLF
TRBV2 NA ASSDSRGAPKLF
TRBV7-8 NA ASSLGGLSKNIQY
TRBV5-5 TRBD1 ASSLKPGGSGYEQY
TRBV30 NA AWSETWGQSLANEQF
TRBV18 NA ASSGGTTDTQY
TRBV24-1 NA ATSDGATNEKLF
TRBV11-2 TRBD2 ASSGAGSGGYEQY
TRBV18 NA ASSPPIGGNEKLF
TRBV6-6 NA ASSYSGGPNQPQH
TRBV6-5 TRBD2 ASSSSGNEDNEQF
TRBV11-1 NA ASSFRFSGELF